The 28 T cell receptor beta chains presented below share a single source sample, sequenced in a study of beta chain features in type 1 diabetes. General observations from the study: In all four CD4+ subsets, TCRB CDR3 length was significantly, moderately reduced in type 1 diabetes.

Sequenced material consisted of expressed TCRB transcripts (all of the isolated RNA was reverse transcribed). Generated by immunoSEQ multiplex PCR, the TCRdb table keeps only in-frame clones and is missing some. The table shows roughly 150,000 clones, with 6.5% to 8.5% occurring only once. The antigens these receptors bind are not known. Sequencing was performed on central memory CD4+ T cells from blood. These receptors were taken from a woman under 30 with type 1 diabetes.

V is TRBV7-8 and J is TRBJ2-3; 12 nucleotides line up with TRBD2. Per germline, CDR1 SGHVS and CDR2 FQNEAQ. The CDR3 totals 17 residues. J was trimmed by 5 bases and V by 2 bases; bases with no gene match: 8. The CDR3 DNA is TGTGCCAGCAGCTTACCCCGACTAGCGGGAGTGGAAGATACGCAGTATTTT. It is translated as CASSLPRLAGVEDTQYF.

In this sample, this clone turned up a few times. This chain connects TRBV4-3 to TRBJ1-3; tentatively, D is TRBD1 (5 bases). The CDR3 loop spans 14 amino acids. Germline CDR1 LGHNA, CDR2 YSLEER. The germline V and J ends were trimmed by 3 bases and 3 bases, with 9 bases remaining between them. CDR3 sequence: CASSQGTGGNTIYF. CDR3 coding DNA: TGCGCCAGCAGCCAGGGGACTGGTGGAAACACCATATATTTT.

CDR3 sequence reads: CSAVSLAEQFF. The CDR3 DNA follows: TGCAGTGCCGTCTCACTAGCGGAGCAGTTCTTC. This sequence joins TRBV20-1 and TRBJ2-1, with 7 bases aligning to TRBD2. The ends lost 6 bases at V and 10 bases at J; junction bases unmatched: 6. This CDR3 contains 11 residues. CDR1 DFQATT and CDR2 SNEGSKA come from the germline V gene (reference sequence).

The sample holds a few counts of this clone. The genes are TRBV30 and TRBJ1-6; D gene unclear. Germline-derived CDR1 and CDR2 are GTSNPN and SVGIG (reference sequence). Trimming took 4 bases from V and 0 from J, leaving 25 bases between them. The CDR3 covers 20 residues. The CDR3 DNA reads TGTGCCTGGACTCGTAGGAGTTTGCCCCGATGCTTCTCCTATAATTCACCCCTCCACTTT. Its translation is CAWTRRSLPRCFSYNSPLHF.

This chain joins TRBV7-3 and TRBJ1-2; D not certain. The CDR3 runs 12 residues. V was clipped by 2 bases and J by 8 bases, with 9 bases between them. The germline CDR1 and CDR2 sequences are SGHTA and FQGTGA. The CDR3 loop is CASSLPGGGYTF. The CDR3 region has the DNA TGTGCCAGCAGCTTACCGGGAGGGGGCTACACCTTC.

This clone was counted only a few times. This chain connects TRBV30 to TRBJ1-1; 10 nucleotides align to TRBD1. Germline loops: CDR1 GTSNPN, CDR2 SVGIG (reference sequence). The CDR3 has 14 residues. V shed 5 bases, J shed 3 bases, and the junction held 6 bases outside the gene matches. CDR3 in DNA: TGTGCCTGGGTTACCGGGACAGGGGACACTGAAGCTTTCTTT. It specifies CAWVTGTGDTEAFF.

This clone was observed many times. J is TRBJ2-1 and V is TRBV29-1; D uncertain. With 7 bases removed from V and 9 bases from J, the gap between germline ends came to 4 bases. Germline V gene sequence: CDR1 SQVTM, CDR2 ANQGSEA. The CDR3 loop spans 8 amino acids. The CDR3 DNA follows: TGCAGCGGCGGTGAGCAGTTCTTC. Residues: CSGGEQFF.

The rearrangement uses TRBV7-9 and TRBJ2-7; the match to TRBD2 covers 8 bases. J was trimmed by 2 bases and V by 2 bases; bases with no gene match: 2. This CDR3 has 14 residues. The germline V gene encodes CDR1 SEHNR and CDR2 FQNEAQ (reference sequence). In DNA form, the CDR3 reads TGTGCCAGCAGCTTAACTAGCGGCCCCTACGAGCAGTACTTC. Translating it yields CASSLTSGPYEQYF.

This clone was observed a handful of times. This chain's CDR3 is CASSVGASGANVLTF. CDR3 nucleotides: TGTGCCAGCAGCGTAGGGGCGTCTGGGGCCAACGTCCTGACTTTC. The rearrangement joins TRBV9 to TRBJ2-6; D uncertain. Per germline, CDR1 SGDLS and CDR2 YYNGEE. Trimming removed 0 bases at V and 1 base at J, with 5 bases between. CDR3 length: 15 amino acids.

The genes are TRBV5-4 and TRBJ2-3, with unresolved D. The CDR3 sequence is 13 residues long. V shed 2 bases and J shed 1 base, with 5 bases lying between them. In germline, CDR1 is SGHNT, CDR2 YYREEE (reference sequence). The CDR3 DNA is TGTGCCAGCAGCTTACAAGGCACAGATACGCAGTATTTT. Protein sequence: CASSLQGTDTQYF.

This clone has more than one count but fewer than ten. V usage is TRBV5-4 and J usage is TRBJ2-1; 10 positions match TRBD2. After removal of 5 bases from V and 6 bases from J, the junction contained 8 bases not matched to a gene. This CDR3 comprises 15 residues. Germline loops: CDR1 SGHNT, CDR2 YYREEE (reference sequence). The DNA for the CDR3 is TGTGCCAGCAGTACCCAGCGGGAGGGGGGCAATGAGCAGTTCTTC. Its protein product is CASSTQREGGNEQFF.

A few counts support this clone. This CDR3 reads CASSSGTANTEAFF. Here the CDR3 DNA reads TGTGCCAGCAGCTCCGGGACTGCGAACACTGAAGCTTTCTTT. The chain has TRBV11-2 and TRBJ1-1, with D maybe TRBD1 (5 bases). Germline V gene sequence: CDR1 SGHAT, CDR2 FQNNGV. Deletions cut 4 bases from V and 1 base from J, with 10 bases between. The CDR3 has 14 residues. The full variable domain, completed using reference TRBV11-2 and TRBJ1-1, is EAGVAQSPRYKIIEKRQSVAFWCNPISGHATLYWYQQILGQGPKLLIQFQNNGVVDDSQLPKDRFSAERLKGVDSTLKIQPAKLEDSAVYLCASSSGTANTEAFFGQGTRLTVV.

This clone was detected ten times or more. This chain connects TRBV29-1 to TRBJ2-7; 7 bases align to TRBD1. Germline assignment: CDR1 SQVTM and CDR2 ANQGSEA. The junction had 2 bases not matched to a gene; V was cut back by 4 bases and J by 2 bases. There are 12 residues in the CDR3. DNA for the CDR3: TGCAGCGTTGTCGGGACAGCCTACGAGCAGTACTTC. It is translated as CSVVGTAYEQYF.

The table lists this clone with a few counts. The rearrangement joins TRBV5-1 to TRBJ2-5; 7 nucleotides align to TRBD1. The CDR3 is 13 residues long. From germline, CDR1 is SGHRS and CDR2 YFSETQ. After removal of 2 bases from V and 7 bases from J, the junction contained 5 bases not matched to a gene. As DNA, the CDR3 is TGCGCCAGCAGCTTTACAGGGGATGGGACCCAGTACTTC. Translating it yields CASSFTGDGTQYF.

This clone was found a few times. The rearrangement links TRBV2 to TRBJ1-2; 9 bases agree with TRBD1. The CDR3 sequence is 14 residues long. Germline CDR1 and CDR2: SNHLY and FYNNEI. V dropped 6 bases and J dropped 7; count of bases not matched to a gene: 9. The CDR3 protein is CASSSEQGAGGYTF. The DNA of the CDR3 is TGTGCCAGCAGCTCAGAACAGGGGGCTGGTGGCTACACCTTC.

The gene calls are TRBV18 and TRBJ1-2; D is unresolved. Germline loops: CDR1 KGHSH, CDR2 LQKENI. With 6 bases removed from V and 1 base from J, the gap between germline ends came to 18 bases. CDR3 length: 16 amino acids. CDR3 residues: CASSPLARGNNYGYTF. In DNA, the CDR3 is TGTGCCAGCTCCCCCCTCGCGAGAGGGAATAACTATGGCTACACCTTC.

The V and J genes are TRBV28 and TRBJ2-3; D is unresolved. This CDR3 contains 14 residues. Per germline, CDR1 MDHEN and CDR2 SYDVKM. V lost 7 bases to trimming and J lost 1 base, with 12 bases between them. Written as DNA, the CDR3 is TGTGCCAGCAAACTACCTTTGGGCACAGATACGCAGTATTTT. Its protein product is CASKLPLGTDTQYF.

Comments on this clone: The sample holds other DNA sequences that translate to the same CDR3. This chain uses TRBV5-1 with TRBJ2-3, with TRBD1 matching over 8 bases. Germline V lookup: CDR1 SGHRS, CDR2 YFSETQ. The CDR3 spans 14 residues. With V trimmed by 4 bases and J by 3 bases, 4 bases remained unmatched. The CDR3 protein is CASSPGQGTDTQYF. CDR3 in DNA: TGCGCCAGCAGCCCAGGACAGGGAACAGATACGCAGTATTTT.

This clone was detected only a few times. CDR3 amino acids: CATTAYNEQFF. The CDR3 coding sequence is TGTGCCACCACTGCCTACAATGAGCAGTTCTTC. The rearrangement joins TRBV15 to TRBJ2-1; D is unresolved. The germline V and J ends were trimmed by 7 bases and 2 bases, with 3 bases remaining between them. The CDR3 length is 11 residues. Germline CDR1 and CDR2: LNHNV and YYDKDF (reference sequence).

The rearrangement joins TRBV12-5 to TRBJ2-7, with D maybe TRBD2 (5 bases). CDR3 size: 14 residues. CDR1 and CDR2 (germline): LGHNT, FRNRAP. V shed 4 bases and J shed 7 bases, with 17 bases lying between them. CDR3 bases: TGTGCTAGTGGTTCCTCTGAGGGATTGGAAGAGCAGTACTTC. Translated: CASGSSEGLEEQYF. The full variable domain, in which reference TRBV12-5 and TRBJ2-7 provide the parts outside the CDR3, is DARVTQTPRHKVTEMGQEVTMRCQPILGHNTVFWYRQTMMQGLELLAYFRNRAPLDDSGMPKDRFSAEMPDATLATLKIQPSEPRDSAVYFCASGSSEGLEEQYFGPGTRLTVT.

The gene calls are TRBV28 and TRBJ1-5; D not resolved. Deletions cut 6 bases from V and 4 bases from J, with 10 bases between. The CDR3 has 13 amino acids. CDR1 and CDR2 (germline): MDHEN, SYDVKM. CDR3 nucleotides: TGTGCCAGCAGACTATCGGGAAATCAGCCCCAGCATTTT. Translating it yields CASRLSGNQPQHF.

V and J are TRBV20-1 and TRBJ2-1; 8 nucleotides align to TRBD2. This CDR3 region has 11 residues. V was pared by 3 bases and J by 15 bases, with 7 bases of the junction left unmatched. CDR1 and CDR2 (germline): DFQATT, SNEGSKA (reference sequence). Here the CDR3 DNA reads TGCAGTGCTAGCCGCGGGGGGTGGCGGTTCTTC. Its translation: CSASRGGWRFF.

The chain combines TRBV5-8 with TRBJ1-1; 9 bases line up with TRBD1. Trimming cost V 4 bases and J 5 bases; bases outside gene matches: 9. The germline CDR1 and CDR2 sequences are SGHTS and YDEGEE. This CDR3 comprises 15 residues. CDR3 nucleotides: TGTGCCAGCAGCCCGCGGGACAGGGCCGTTACTGAAGCTTTCTTT. This codes for CASSPRDRAVTEAFF. The variable domain in full, with the rest retrieved from reference TRBV5-8 and TRBJ1-1, is EAGVTQSPTHLIKTRGQQATLRCSPISGHTSVYWYQQALGLGLQFLLWYDEGEERNRGNFPPRFSGRQFPNYSSELNVNALELEDSALYLCASSPRDRAVTEAFFGQGTRLTVV.

The table lists this clone with a few counts. The chain carries TRBV21-1 and TRBJ1-4; TRBD1 reflects the table's D call only, with no check against the DNA. TRBV21-1 is assigned pseudogene status. The CDR3 totals 18 residues. CDR3 sequence: CASSERTGGEKTNEKLFF. CDR3 coding DNA: TGTGCCAGCAGCGAAAGGACAGGGGGCGAGAAGACTAATGAAAAACTGTTTTTT.

This clone was detected only a few times. The chain employs TRBV28 and TRBJ2-7, with D perhaps matching TRBD1 (5 bases). Germline V gene data show CDR1 as MDHEN and CDR2 as SYDVKM. The CDR3 runs to 12 residues. The germline V and J ends were trimmed by 8 bases and 6 bases, with 14 bases remaining between them. CDR3 DNA: TGTGCCAGCGGCTCAGGGTCTCTCGAGCAGTACTTC. This codes for CASGSGSLEQYF.

The sample holds a few counts of this clone. The rearrangement uses TRBV11-2 and TRBJ2-7, with a tentative D call TRBD2 (6 bases). The V end was cut by 3 bases, the J end by 4 bases, with 10 bases between. The CDR3 runs to 13 residues. Germline CDR1 SGHAT, CDR2 FQNNGV. CDR3 sequence (DNA): TGTGCCAGCAGCTTTTCGGGAGCGTACGAGCAGTACTTC. This translates into CASSFSGAYEQYF.

The J gene is TRBJ2-7, the V gene TRBV2; 9 nucleotides match TRBD1. Per germline, CDR1 SNHLY and CDR2 FYNNEI. This CDR3 contains 15 residues. Losses at the gene ends were 6 bases for V and 2 bases for J; bases not matched to a gene: 8. The CDR3 protein is CASSMDRGRTYEQYF. CDR3 coding DNA: TGTGCCAGCAGCATGGACAGGGGACGGACCTACGAGCAGTACTTC. Filled out from reference TRBV2 and TRBJ2-7, the complete variable domain reads EPEVTQTPSHQVTQMGQEVILRCVPISNHLYFYWYRQILGQKVEFLVSFYNNEISEKSEIFDDQFSVERPDGSNFTLKIRSTKLEDSAMYFCASSMDRGRTYEQYFGPGTRLTVT.

This clone was seen a handful of times. This chain uses TRBV7-2 with TRBJ2-5; possibly TRBD1 for D (6 bases). The germline CDR1 and CDR2 sequences are SGHTA and FQGNSA. Trimming cost V 6 bases and J 5 bases, with 13 bases left between them. There are 13 residues in the CDR3. The CDR3 loop reads CASSYQGSETQYF. Here the CDR3 DNA reads TGTGCCAGCAGTTATCAGGGGTCCGAGACCCAGTACTTC.